A single sample is the source of the 17 T cell receptor beta chains below, sequenced in a study of blood T cell repertoires in COVID-19. Sequencing used immunoSEQ multiplex PCR; TCRdb keeps in-frame clones, though not all of them. The table includes about 370,000 clones, around 91% detected once. Material for sequencing was peripheral blood. Every receptor here comes from a man aged 18 to 30 with active or convalescent COVID-19.

This clone was seen a single time. DNA of the CDR3: TGTGCCAGCAGCCGGGAGAGGACAGATACGCAGTATTTT. Encoded protein: CASSRERTDTQYF. The chain combines TRBV14 with TRBJ2-3; D may be TRBD2 (5 bases). V was pared by 4 bases and J by 3 bases, with 8 bases between. This CDR3 is 13 amino acids long. Germline CDR1 SGHDN, CDR2 FVKESK.

This clone was recorded a few times. This chain links TRBV6-5 with TRBJ1-6, with 8 bases matching TRBD1. Germline V gene sequence: CDR1 MNHEY, CDR2 SVGAGI. The length of the CDR3 is 15 residues. Trimming at V came to 5 bases and at J to 6 bases, leaving 6 bases not matched to a gene. The CDR3 coding sequence is TGTGCCAGCAGTATTCAGGGGGCGCTTAATTCACCCCTCCACTTT. Translating gives CASSIQGALNSPLHF.

The rearrangement joins TRBV4-2 to TRBJ2-7; 8 bases align to TRBD2. Trimming cost V 0 bases and J 1 base; bases outside gene matches: 8. Germline CDR1 is LGHNA and CDR2 is YNFKEQ. This CDR3 comprises 17 residues. The CDR3 nucleotides read TGTGCCAGCAGCCAAGAAACCAGCGGGAGTTCGTCCTACGAGCAGTACTTC. Translation: CASSQETSGSSSYEQYF.

The gene calls are TRBV18 and TRBJ1-2, with D perhaps TRBD1 (6 bases). Trimming removed 4 bases from V and 2 bases from J, with 8 bases in between. This CDR3 spans 13 amino acids. Per germline, CDR1 KGHSH and CDR2 LQKENI. This chain's CDR3 is CASSRTDNYGYTF. The CDR3 region has the DNA TGTGCCAGCTCACGGACAGACAACTATGGCTACACCTTC. The variable domain in full, completed from reference TRBV18 and TRBJ1-2, reads NAGVMQNPRHLVRRRGQEARLRCSPMKGHSHVYWYRQLPEEGLKFMVYLQKENIIDESGMPKERFSAEFPKEGPSILRIQQVVRGDSAAYFCASSRTDNYGYTFGSGTRLTVV.

The V and J genes are TRBV5-1 and TRBJ2-3; D might be TRBD1 (5 bases). CDR3 size: 15 residues. The germline gives CDR1 SGHRS, CDR2 YFSETQ. The V and J ends lost 0 bases and 4 bases respectively, with 12 bases between them. The CDR3 bases are TGCGCCAGCAGCTTGGATGTGGGGCCGGCAGATACGCAGTATTTT. Its translation is CASSLDVGPADTQYF.

J is TRBJ1-5 and V is TRBV28; maybe TRBD1 (6 bases). CDR1 MDHEN and CDR2 SYDVKM come from the germline V gene. The CDR3 sequence is 15 residues long. V was clipped by 7 bases and J by 5 bases, with 18 bases between them. This CDR3 is CASTFRQVADQPQHF. CDR3 sequence (DNA): TGTGCCAGCACATTTAGACAGGTTGCCGATCAGCCCCAGCATTTT.

The J gene is TRBJ1-2, the V gene TRBV2; 9 nucleotides align to TRBD1. The germline gives CDR1 SNHLY, CDR2 FYNNEI. This CDR3 is built from 16 residues. V was clipped by 7 bases and J by 4 bases; unmatched bases: 13. The CDR3 sequence is CASKRTGDNNPYGYTF. The CDR3 nucleotides are TGTGCCAGCAAAAGGACAGGGGACAATAACCCCTATGGCTACACCTTC.

Comment on this clone: The sample carries other DNA sequences with the same CDR3. The chain recombines TRBV6-4 with TRBJ2-3; TRBD2 is a possible D gene (6 bases). The CDR3 sequence is 13 residues long. The V and J ends lost 5 bases and 1 base respectively, with 7 bases between them. The germline CDR1 and CDR2 sequences are MRHNA and SNTAGT. The CDR3 spells CASSPSGTDTQYF. The CDR3 coding sequence is TGTGCCAGCAGTCCTAGCGGCACAGATACGCAGTATTTT.

The J gene is TRBJ2-5, the V gene TRBV9; 11 bases are shared with TRBD1. Germline CDR1 SGDLS, CDR2 YYNGEE. The V segment lost 2 bases and the J segment 5 bases; nucleotides outside the gene matches: 5. The CDR3 covers 15 residues. The CDR3 loop reads CASSVTDRGHETQYF. For the CDR3, the DNA is TGTGCCAGCAGCGTCACGGACAGGGGGCATGAGACCCAGTACTTC.

The chain links TRBV18 to TRBJ1-2; D remains unclear. Deletions cut 2 bases from V and 3 bases from J, with 10 bases between. This CDR3 comprises 14 residues. Germline loops: CDR1 KGHSH, CDR2 LQKENI. The CDR3 sequence: CASSPEASHYGYTF. In DNA form, the CDR3 reads TGTGCCAGCTCACCAGAGGCAAGTCACTATGGCTACACCTTC.

This chain connects TRBV7-8 to TRBJ1-4, with D possibly being TRBD1 (6 bases). Germline CDR1 and CDR2: SGHVS and FQNEAQ. The CDR3 covers 15 residues. Deletions cut 5 bases from V and 8 bases from J, with 18 bases between. CDR3 amino acids: CASSPTGGREEKLFF. The CDR3 DNA follows: TGTGCCAGCAGCCCCACGGGGGGCAGAGAAGAAAAACTGTTTTTT.

This chain joins TRBV2 and TRBJ2-3; D gene uncertain. CDR1 SNHLY and CDR2 FYNNEI come from the germline V gene. Trimming pared 5 bases from V and 0 bases from J, leaving 9 bases between. The CDR3 loop spans 14 amino acids. As DNA, the CDR3 is TGTGCCAGCAGTAGTTACAGCAGCACAGATACGCAGTATTTT. Its translation is CASSSYSSTDTQYF. Based on the CDR3 plus reference TRBV2 and TRBJ2-3, the full variable domain is EPEVTQTPSHQVTQMGQEVILRCVPISNHLYFYWYRQILGQKVEFLVSFYNNEISEKSEIFDDQFSVERPDGSNFTLKIRSTKLEDSAMYFCASSSYSSTDTQYFGPGTRLTVL.

The rearrangement uses TRBV2 and TRBJ2-7, with a tentative D call TRBD2 (6 bases). Between the trimmed V and J ends, which lost 8 bases and 3 bases, there was a span of 23 bases. Germline loops: CDR1 SNHLY, CDR2 FYNNEI. This CDR3 is built from 16 residues. Here the CDR3 reads CASGGDRKRGVYEQYF. In DNA form, the CDR3 reads TGTGCCAGCGGAGGGGACCGGAAGAGAGGTGTCTACGAGCAGTACTTC.

The chain uses TRBV11-2 and TRBJ1-1; no clear D. Trimming took off 0 bases at V and 3 bases at J, with 14 bases between the two ends. The CDR3 length is 16 residues. Germline CDR1 reads SGHAT; CDR2 reads FQNNGV. CDR3 sequence (DNA): TGTGCCAGCAGCTTAGAAGAAGGCAGGCCCCACACTGAAGCTTTCTTT. Its translation: CASSLEEGRPHTEAFF.

The rearrangement links TRBV7-2 to TRBJ1-1, with D possibly matching TRBD1 (6 bases). The CDR3 consists of 13 residues. V was shortened by 6 bases and J by 6 bases, with 14 bases between the two germline ends. Germline V gene sequence: CDR1 SGHTA, CDR2 FQGNSA. Written as DNA, the CDR3 is TGTGCCAGCAGTATTACAGGGTCTTCTGAAGCTTTCTTT. Residues: CASSITGSSEAFF. The full variable domain, rest sourced from reference TRBV7-2 and TRBJ1-1, is GAGVSQSPSNKVTEKGKDVELRCDPISGHTALYWYRQSLGQGLEFLIYFQGNSAPDKSGLPSDRFSAERTGGSVSTLTIQRTQQEDSAVYLCASSITGSSEAFFGQGTRLTVV.

The V call is TRBV6-5, the J call TRBJ1-2; TRBD1 agrees at 8 bases. The CDR3 covers 15 residues. V shed 4 bases, J shed 3 bases, and the junction held 7 bases outside the gene matches. Looked up from germline, CDR1 is MNHEY and CDR2 is SVGAGI. The CDR3 nucleotides are TGTGCCAGCAGTTTCGACAGGGGTAATCACTATGGCTACACCTTC. It encodes CASSFDRGNHYGYTF.

The chain is built from TRBV3-1 (or the pseudogene TRBV3-2) and TRBJ2-7; 12 bases are a match to TRBD2. J was trimmed by 2 bases and V by 5 bases; bases with no gene match: 10. The CDR3 is 17 residues long. Germline V CDR1 and CDR2: LGHDT, YNNKEL (reference sequence). CDR3 residues: CASSTYPTSGRTYEQYF. DNA for the CDR3: TGTGCCAGCAGCACCTATCCTACTAGCGGGAGGACCTACGAGCAGTACTTC.